The source of this TCR beta chain is a study of T cells of healthy individuals. Via MiXCR, TCRdb re-called the 5' RACE reads, giving one row per CDR3 protein. The data show around 79,000 distinct CDR3 sequences, approximately 4.7% seen once. The CDR3 spans 14 residues. The V gene's germline CDR1 is SGHAT and CDR2 FQNNGV. V dropped 0 bases and J dropped 3 bases, with 8 bases sitting between them. The chain employs TRBV11-2 and TRBJ1-1; no definite D call. The receptor's source is a female donor in good health. CDR3 coding DNA: TGTGCCAGCAGCTTAGATAGGGAGGACACTGAAGCTTTCTTT. Protein product: CASSLDREDTEAFF.